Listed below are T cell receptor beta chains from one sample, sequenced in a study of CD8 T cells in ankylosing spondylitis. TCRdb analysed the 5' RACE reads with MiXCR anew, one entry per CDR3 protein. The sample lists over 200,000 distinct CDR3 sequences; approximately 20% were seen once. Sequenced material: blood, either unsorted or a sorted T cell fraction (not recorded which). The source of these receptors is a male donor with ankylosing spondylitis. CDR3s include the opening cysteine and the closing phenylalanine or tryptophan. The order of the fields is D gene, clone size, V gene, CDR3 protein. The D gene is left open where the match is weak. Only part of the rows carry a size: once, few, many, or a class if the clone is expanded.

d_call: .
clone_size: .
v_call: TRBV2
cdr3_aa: CASSERAANYGYTF

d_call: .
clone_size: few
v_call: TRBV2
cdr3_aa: CASTNGLDSYEQYF

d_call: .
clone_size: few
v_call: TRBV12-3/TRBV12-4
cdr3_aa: CASSLELILPRNPNTEAFF

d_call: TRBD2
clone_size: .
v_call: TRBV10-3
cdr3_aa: CAISDSYQLAGSNEQFF

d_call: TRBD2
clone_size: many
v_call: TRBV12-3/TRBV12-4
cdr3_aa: CASSLLAGAGELFF

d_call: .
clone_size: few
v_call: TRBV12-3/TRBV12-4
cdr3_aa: CASSQRKSYEQYF

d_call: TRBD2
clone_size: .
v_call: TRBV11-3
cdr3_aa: CASSPSGGQGYNEQFF

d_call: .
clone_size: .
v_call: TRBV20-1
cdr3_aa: CSARGVSGSDTEAFF

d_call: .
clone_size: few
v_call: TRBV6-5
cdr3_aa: CASSYTHLDTEAFF

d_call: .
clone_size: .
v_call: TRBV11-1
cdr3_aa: CASSLEIGGPSSYNEQFF

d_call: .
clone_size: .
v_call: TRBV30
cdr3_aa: CAWSASIEAFF

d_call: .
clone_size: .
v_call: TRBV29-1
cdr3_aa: CSVEGGGGGRGYTF

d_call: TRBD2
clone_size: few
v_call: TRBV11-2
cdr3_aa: CASSLFGTSGSPYEQYF

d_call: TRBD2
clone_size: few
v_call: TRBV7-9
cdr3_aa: CASSLEEAGGSYEQYF

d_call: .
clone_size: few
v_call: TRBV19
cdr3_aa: CASSLQGSYGYTF

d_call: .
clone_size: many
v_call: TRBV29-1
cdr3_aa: CSVEGGTEAFF

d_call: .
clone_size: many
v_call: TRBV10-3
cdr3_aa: CAISDPGHHSYEQYF

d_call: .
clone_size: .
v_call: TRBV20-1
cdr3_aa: CSAREMAGVSGNTIYF

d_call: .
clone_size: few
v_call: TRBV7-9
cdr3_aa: CASSFAPSESYEQYF

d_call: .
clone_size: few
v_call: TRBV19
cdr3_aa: CASTVTSSYNEQFF

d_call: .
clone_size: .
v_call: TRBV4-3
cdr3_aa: CASSQEHAGNTGELFF

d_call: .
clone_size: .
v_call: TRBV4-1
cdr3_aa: CASSQDHRGGLDTGELFF

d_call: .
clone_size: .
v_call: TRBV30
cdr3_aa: CAWTGLDYEQYF

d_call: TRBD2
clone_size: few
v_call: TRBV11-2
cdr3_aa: CASSLKAGDYNEQFF

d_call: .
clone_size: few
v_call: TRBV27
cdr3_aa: CASSPGDSYNEQFF

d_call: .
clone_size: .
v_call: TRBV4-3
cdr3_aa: CASSQDRETGLYEQYF

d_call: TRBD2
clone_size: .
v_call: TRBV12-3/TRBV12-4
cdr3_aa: CASTPGLAGYEQYF

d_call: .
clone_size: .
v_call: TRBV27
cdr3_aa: CASSPRNQETQYF

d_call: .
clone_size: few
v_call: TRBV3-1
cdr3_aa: CASSPGPIYEQYF

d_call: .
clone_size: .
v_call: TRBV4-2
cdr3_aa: CASSQEGPDNEQFF

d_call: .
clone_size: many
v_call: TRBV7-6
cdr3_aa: CASSLAGLEAFF

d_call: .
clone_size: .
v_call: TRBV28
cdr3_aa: CASSLNGGEAYEQYF

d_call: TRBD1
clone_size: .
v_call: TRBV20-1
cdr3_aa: CSARDWDSYVDGYTF

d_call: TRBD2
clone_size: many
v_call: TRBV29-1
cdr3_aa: CSVEEGTTYEQYF

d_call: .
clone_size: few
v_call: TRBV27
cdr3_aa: CASSPLDVHQRGNIQYF

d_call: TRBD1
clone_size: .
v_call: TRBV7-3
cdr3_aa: CASNPTGADTGELFF

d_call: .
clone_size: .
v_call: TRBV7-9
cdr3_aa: CASSLPSASYNEQFF

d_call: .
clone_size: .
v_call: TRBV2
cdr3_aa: CASRAPGYTF

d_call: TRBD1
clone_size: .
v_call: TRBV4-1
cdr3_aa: CASSQVAGGTLAKNIQYF

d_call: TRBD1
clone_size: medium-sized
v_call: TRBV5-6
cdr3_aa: CASSLGETGNIQYF

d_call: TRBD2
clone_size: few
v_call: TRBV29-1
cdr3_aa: CSVKSGTSREQFF

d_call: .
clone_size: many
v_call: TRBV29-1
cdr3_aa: CSVEEDRSEQFF

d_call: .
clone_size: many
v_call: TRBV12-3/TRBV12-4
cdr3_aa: CASSLGLGNEQYF